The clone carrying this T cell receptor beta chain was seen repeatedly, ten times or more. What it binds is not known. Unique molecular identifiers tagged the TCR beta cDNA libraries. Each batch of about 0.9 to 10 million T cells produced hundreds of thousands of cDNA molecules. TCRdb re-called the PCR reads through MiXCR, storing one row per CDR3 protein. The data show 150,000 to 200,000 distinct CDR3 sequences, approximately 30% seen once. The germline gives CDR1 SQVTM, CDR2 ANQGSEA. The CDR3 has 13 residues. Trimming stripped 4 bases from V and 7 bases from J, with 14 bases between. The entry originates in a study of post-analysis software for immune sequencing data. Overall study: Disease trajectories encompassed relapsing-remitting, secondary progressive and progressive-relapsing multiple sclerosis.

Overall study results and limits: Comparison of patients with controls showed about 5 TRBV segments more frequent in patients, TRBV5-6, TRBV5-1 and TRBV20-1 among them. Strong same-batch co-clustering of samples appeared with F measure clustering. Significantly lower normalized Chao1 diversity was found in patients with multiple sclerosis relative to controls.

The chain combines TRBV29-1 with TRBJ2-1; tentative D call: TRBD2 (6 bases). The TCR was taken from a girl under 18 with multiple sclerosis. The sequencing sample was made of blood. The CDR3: CSVVGRERNEQFF. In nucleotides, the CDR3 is TGCAGCGTTGTTGGACGGGAGAGGAATGAGCAGTTCTTC.